Listed here is a single T cell receptor (beta chain). These data originate in a study of T cell responses to AZD1222 COVID-19 vaccine. V lost 5 bases to trimming and J lost 9 bases, with 16 bases between them. Per the germline V gene, CDR1 is LNHDA and CDR2 is SQIVND (reference sequence). The CDR3 runs to 13 residues. Profiling relied on immunoSEQ multiplex PCR, and the TCRdb table lists in-frame clones only, not all of them. The profile shows 250,000 or so clones, 80% to 95% of them singletons. The sequencing here drew on peripheral blood, taken on day 0 of AZD1222 vaccination. The source is an adult in good health. V usage is TRBV19 and J usage is TRBJ2-5; unclear D gene. CDR3 coding DNA: TGTGCCAGTAGTGACCGGGCCACCGCGGCCCAGTACTTC. Translation gives CASSDRATAAQYF.